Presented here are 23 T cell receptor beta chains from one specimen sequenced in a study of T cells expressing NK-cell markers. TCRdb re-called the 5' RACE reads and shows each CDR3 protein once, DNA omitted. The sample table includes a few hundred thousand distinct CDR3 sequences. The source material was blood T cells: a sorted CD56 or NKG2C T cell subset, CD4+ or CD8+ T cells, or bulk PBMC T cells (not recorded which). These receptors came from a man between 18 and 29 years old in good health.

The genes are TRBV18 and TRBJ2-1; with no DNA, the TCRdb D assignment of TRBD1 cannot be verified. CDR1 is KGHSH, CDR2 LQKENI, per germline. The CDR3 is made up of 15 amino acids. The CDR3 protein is CASSPKDAPYNEQFF.

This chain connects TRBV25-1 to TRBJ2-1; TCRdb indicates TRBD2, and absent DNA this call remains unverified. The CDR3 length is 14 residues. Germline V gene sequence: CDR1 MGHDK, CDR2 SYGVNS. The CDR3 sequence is CASRVAGGANEQFF.

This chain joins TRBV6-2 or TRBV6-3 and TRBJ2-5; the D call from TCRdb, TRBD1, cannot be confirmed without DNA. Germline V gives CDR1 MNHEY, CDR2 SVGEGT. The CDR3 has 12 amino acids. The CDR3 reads CASWQGQETQYF.

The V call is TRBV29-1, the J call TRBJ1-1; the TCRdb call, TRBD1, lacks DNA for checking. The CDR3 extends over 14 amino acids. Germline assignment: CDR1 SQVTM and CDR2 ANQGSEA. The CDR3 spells CSAYNREGGTEAFF.

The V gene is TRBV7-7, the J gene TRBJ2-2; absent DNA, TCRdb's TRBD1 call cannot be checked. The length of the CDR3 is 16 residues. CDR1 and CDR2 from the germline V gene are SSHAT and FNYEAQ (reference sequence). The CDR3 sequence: CASSLKQGWNTGELFF.

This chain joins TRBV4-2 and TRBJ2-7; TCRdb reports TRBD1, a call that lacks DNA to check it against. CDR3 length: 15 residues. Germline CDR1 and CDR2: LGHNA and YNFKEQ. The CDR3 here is CASSQEGFRGLEQYF.

CDR3 region: CASSLDWTSGSTGELFF. This chain links TRBV5-5 with TRBJ2-2; TCRdb outputs TRBD2, but without DNA this stays unchecked. The CDR3 length is 17 residues. Germline CDR1 and CDR2: SGHKS and YYEKEE (reference sequence).

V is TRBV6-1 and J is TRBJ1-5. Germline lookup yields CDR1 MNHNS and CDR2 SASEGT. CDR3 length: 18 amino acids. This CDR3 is CATQEEGGPFYSNQPQHF.

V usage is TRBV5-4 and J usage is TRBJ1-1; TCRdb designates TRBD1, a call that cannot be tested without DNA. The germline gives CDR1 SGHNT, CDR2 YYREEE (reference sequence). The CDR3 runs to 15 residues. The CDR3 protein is CASSSQDRVNTEAFF.

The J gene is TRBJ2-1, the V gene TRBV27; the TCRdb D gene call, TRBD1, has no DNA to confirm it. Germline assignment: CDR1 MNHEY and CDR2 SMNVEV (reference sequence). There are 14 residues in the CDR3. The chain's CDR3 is CASSRGQGYNEQFF.

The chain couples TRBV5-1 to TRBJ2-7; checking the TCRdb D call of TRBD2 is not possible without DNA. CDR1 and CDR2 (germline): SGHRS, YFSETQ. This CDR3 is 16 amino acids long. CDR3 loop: CASSDSAGRSSYEQYF.

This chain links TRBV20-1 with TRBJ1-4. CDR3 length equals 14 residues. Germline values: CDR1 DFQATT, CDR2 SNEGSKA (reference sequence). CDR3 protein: CSATQGGNNEKLFF.

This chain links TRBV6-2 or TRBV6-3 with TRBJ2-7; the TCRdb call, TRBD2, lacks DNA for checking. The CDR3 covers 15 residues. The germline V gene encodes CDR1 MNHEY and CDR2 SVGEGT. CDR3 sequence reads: CASSYSTSASYEQYF.

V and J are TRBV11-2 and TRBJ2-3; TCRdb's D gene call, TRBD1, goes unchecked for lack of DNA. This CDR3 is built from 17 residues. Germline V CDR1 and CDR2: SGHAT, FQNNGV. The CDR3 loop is CASSFPRGRASTDTQYF.

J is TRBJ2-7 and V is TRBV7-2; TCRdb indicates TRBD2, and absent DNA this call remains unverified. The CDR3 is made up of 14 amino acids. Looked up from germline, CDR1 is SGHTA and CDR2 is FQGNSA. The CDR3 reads CASSSSGSVYEQYF.

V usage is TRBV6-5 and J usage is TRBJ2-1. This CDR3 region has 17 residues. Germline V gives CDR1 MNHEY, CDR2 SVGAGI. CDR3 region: CASSWFTSGNSYNEQFF.

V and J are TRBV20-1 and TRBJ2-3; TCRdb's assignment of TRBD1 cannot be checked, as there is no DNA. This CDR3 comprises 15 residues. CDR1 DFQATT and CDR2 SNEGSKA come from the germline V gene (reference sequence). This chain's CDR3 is CSALSGAGITDTQYF.

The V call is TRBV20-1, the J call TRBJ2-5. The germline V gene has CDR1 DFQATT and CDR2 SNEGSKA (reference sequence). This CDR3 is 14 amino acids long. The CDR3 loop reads CSVATSVGLETQYF.

CDR3 in amino acids: CATSTSGPGGDNEQFF. This chain links TRBV15 with TRBJ2-1; the TCRdb call, TRBD2, lacks DNA for checking. CDR3 size: 16 residues. In germline, CDR1 is LNHNV, CDR2 YYDKDF (reference sequence). The variable domain in full, with the rest retrieved from reference TRBV15 and TRBJ2-1, is DAMVIQNPRYQVTQFGKPVTLSCSQTLNHNVMYWYQQKSSQAPKLLFHYYDKDFNNEADTPDNFQSRRPNTSFCFLDIRSPGLGDTAMYLCATSTSGPGGDNEQFFGPGTRLTVL.

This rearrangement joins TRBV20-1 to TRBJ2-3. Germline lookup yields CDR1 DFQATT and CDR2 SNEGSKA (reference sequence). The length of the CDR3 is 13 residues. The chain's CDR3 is CSADRVSTDTQYF.

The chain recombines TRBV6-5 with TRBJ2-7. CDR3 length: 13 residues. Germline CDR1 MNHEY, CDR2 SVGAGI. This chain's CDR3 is CASSQTGPYEQYF.

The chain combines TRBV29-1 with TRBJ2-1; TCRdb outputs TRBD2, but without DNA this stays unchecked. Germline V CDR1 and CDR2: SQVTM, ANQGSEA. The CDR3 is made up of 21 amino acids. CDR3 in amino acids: CSVDVSGRALGGSGAYNEQFF.

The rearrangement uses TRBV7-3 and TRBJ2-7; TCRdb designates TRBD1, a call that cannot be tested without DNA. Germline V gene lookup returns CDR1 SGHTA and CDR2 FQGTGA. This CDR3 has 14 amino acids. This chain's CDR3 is CASSPQGGGYEQYF.